The 29 T cell receptor beta chains below all came from one sample that was sequenced in a study of blood T cell repertoires in COVID-19. The assay was immunoSEQ multiplex PCR, and TCRdb's table has in-frame clones only and misses some. The table shows approximately 63,000 clones, with about nine tenths occurring only once. The sequencing sample was made of peripheral blood. All receptors come from a woman of 80 years or more with acute or convalescent COVID-19.

Here the CDR3 reads CASSTTGAQHQPQHF. DNA for the CDR3: TGTGCCAGCAGCACGACAGGGGCCCAGCATCAGCCCCAGCATTTT. The chain combines TRBV7-2 with TRBJ1-5; 8 positions agree with TRBD1. Per the germline V gene, CDR1 is SGHTA and CDR2 is FQGNSA. Trimming cost V 5 bases and J 5 bases; bases outside gene matches: 8. This CDR3 contains 15 residues.

The rearrangement uses TRBV15 and TRBJ1-1, with a weak D call TRBD1 (5 bases). Germline loops: CDR1 LNHNV, CDR2 YYDKDF (reference sequence). Trimming removed 0 bases from V and 1 base from J, with 9 bases in between. This CDR3 is 15 amino acids long. CDR3 residues: CATSREPGGNTEAFF. CDR3 sequence (DNA): TGTGCCACCAGCAGAGAGCCGGGGGGGAACACTGAAGCTTTCTTT.

This sequence joins TRBV5-1 and TRBJ2-1, with D perhaps TRBD2 (5 bases). The V gene's germline CDR1 is SGHRS and CDR2 YFSETQ. This CDR3 comprises 15 residues. Deletions cut 1 base from V and 0 bases from J, with 8 bases between. Here the CDR3 reads CASSLTRGSYNEQFF. CDR3 DNA: TGCGCCAGCAGCTTGACCCGGGGCTCCTACAATGAGCAGTTCTTC.

This chain joins TRBV19 and TRBJ1-4, with TRBD1 identical over 7 bases. The germline V gene encodes CDR1 LNHDA and CDR2 SQIVND (reference sequence). The CDR3 loop spans 15 amino acids. Unmatched junction bases numbered 9, after V lost 4 bases and J lost 7 bases. The CDR3 reads CASSTRTGQGEKLFF. CDR3 DNA: TGTGCCAGTAGTACTCGGACAGGCCAGGGTGAAAAACTGTTTTTT.

The rearrangement uses TRBV10-1 and TRBJ2-5; 9 bases fit TRBD2. In germline, CDR1 is WNHNN, CDR2 SYGVQD (reference sequence). Trimming took 1 base from V and 6 from J; bases not matched to a gene: 3. The CDR3 is 14 amino acids. The CDR3 coding sequence is TGCGCCAGCAGTGAGTTGGCTAGCGGGAAGACCCAGTACTTC. It translates to CASSELASGKTQYF.

This rearrangement joins TRBV5-5 to TRBJ1-4; possible D gene TRBD1, 6 bases. Trimming cost V 2 bases and J 8 bases, with 13 bases left between them. The CDR3 covers 14 residues. The germline gives CDR1 SGHKS, CDR2 YYEKEE (reference sequence). The CDR3 loop is CASSFLGTPEKLFF. CDR3 in DNA: TGTGCCAGCAGCTTCCTCGGGACACCAGAAAAACTGTTTTTT.

V and J are TRBV5-4 and TRBJ2-3; possible D gene TRBD2, 6 bases. This CDR3 region has 12 residues. The V end lost 3 bases, the J end lost 10 bases, and 12 bases lay between the germline ends. Germline V gives CDR1 SGHNT, CDR2 YYREEE (reference sequence). The CDR3, as DNA: TGTGCCAGCAGCTGGGGGGATCGGGCGCAGTATTTT. This gives the protein CASSWGDRAQYF.

This chain connects TRBV7-9 to TRBJ2-7; D is possibly TRBD2 (5 bases). Trimming cost V 3 bases and J 6 bases, with 15 bases left between them. This CDR3 comprises 14 residues. The germline V gene encodes CDR1 SEHNR and CDR2 FQNEAQ (reference sequence). The DNA for the CDR3 is TGTGCCAGCAGCTTTGGACTTACGGTAGGCGAGCAGTACTTC. This gives the protein CASSFGLTVGEQYF.

V is TRBV7-2 and J is TRBJ2-4, with D possibly matching TRBD1 (5 bases). The V gene lost 5 bases and the J gene lost 2 bases, with 13 bases spanning the gap. Germline V lookup: CDR1 SGHTA, CDR2 FQGNSA. The CDR3 totals 15 residues. The DNA of the CDR3 is TGTGCCAGCAGCGAGTATGGGGCGTCCAAAAACATTCAGTACTTC. This translates into CASSEYGASKNIQYF.

This clone was observed a handful of times. The chain uses TRBV7-2 and TRBJ2-4; TRBD2 matches at 10 bases. The CDR3 length is 15 residues. The J segment lost 8 bases and the V segment lost 3 bases, leaving 7 bases of the junction unmatched. From germline, CDR1 is SGHTA and CDR2 FQGNSA. DNA of the CDR3: TGTGCCAGCAGCTTCCCAGCGGGGGGGACTGACATTCAGTACTTC. Translating it yields CASSFPAGGTDIQYF.

The V gene is TRBV2, the J gene TRBJ1-1; 9 nucleotides match TRBD1. The CDR3 spans 14 residues. V dropped 6 bases and J dropped 6; count of bases not matched to a gene: 8. Germline loops: CDR1 SNHLY, CDR2 FYNNEI. The CDR3 DNA is TGTGCCAGCAGCCTCGGACAGGGGAGAGCTGAAGCTTTCTTT. This translates into CASSLGQGRAEAFF.

V usage is TRBV6-5 and J usage is TRBJ1-1; 8 bases match TRBD1. The CDR3 loop spans 13 amino acids. Germline CDR1 is MNHEY and CDR2 is SVGAGI. Trimming at V came to 7 bases and at J to 10 bases, leaving 11 bases not matched to a gene. The CDR3 spells CASTLIGQGAAFF. CDR3 DNA: TGTGCCAGCACCTTAATCGGACAGGGAGCAGCTTTCTTT.

V usage is TRBV7-6 and J usage is TRBJ2-7, with 7 bases matching TRBD2. V gave up 0 bases and J gave up 3 bases; unmatched junction bases: 17. The CDR3 spans 19 residues. Per germline, CDR1 SGHVS and CDR2 FNYEAQ. The CDR3 is CASSLARRSGRGVSYEQYF. CDR3 DNA: TGTGCCAGCAGCTTAGCGCGGCGGTCAGGGAGGGGTGTGAGCTACGAGCAGTACTTC.

The chain links TRBV7-3 to TRBJ2-1; 10 bases match TRBD1. The germline V gene encodes CDR1 SGHTA and CDR2 FQGTGA. The CDR3 length is 15 residues. The V gene end was trimmed by 4 bases and the J gene end by 2 bases; junction bases not matched to a gene: 2. CDR3 region: CASSSGQGAYNEQFF. CDR3 coding DNA: TGTGCCAGCAGCTCCGGACAGGGGGCCTACAATGAGCAGTTCTTC.

This sequence joins TRBV19 and TRBJ1-3; D not resolved. The CDR3 extends over 13 amino acids. V dropped 7 bases and J dropped 8 bases, with 15 bases sitting between them. Germline CDR1 and CDR2: LNHDA and SQIVND (reference sequence). CDR3 sequence reads: CASTHPGGYTIYF. The CDR3 coding sequence is TGTGCCAGTACTCATCCCGGAGGGTACACCATATATTTT.

This chain connects TRBV29-1 to TRBJ1-1, with 7 bases matching TRBD1. The CDR3 covers 13 residues. Trimming took 7 bases from V and 3 from J; bases not matched to a gene: 8. CDR1 is SQVTM and CDR2 is ANQGSEA in the germline V gene. CDR3 DNA sequence: TGCAGCGCAAGGGTAGGGACAGACACTGAAGCTTTCTTT. It specifies CSARVGTDTEAFF.

The chain employs TRBV20-1 and TRBJ2-3, with D unresolved. V was cut by 6 bases and J by 4 bases, with 8 bases left in between. The CDR3 length is 11 residues. From germline, CDR1 is DFQATT and CDR2 SNEGSKA (reference sequence). The CDR3 protein is CSANLADTQYF. CDR3 bases: TGCAGTGCAAATCTCGCAGATACGCAGTATTTT.

This chain uses TRBV7-6 with TRBJ1-4, with D tentatively TRBD1 (5 bases). CDR1 is SGHVS, CDR2 FNYEAQ, per germline. The CDR3 contains 14 residues. The germline V and J ends were trimmed by 7 bases and 4 bases, with 13 bases remaining between them. This chain's CDR3 is CASTPTQGNEKLFF. The DNA of the CDR3 is TGTGCCAGCACCCCCACCCAGGGTAATGAAAAACTGTTTTTT.

The chain couples TRBV25-1 to TRBJ1-3; 8 bases agree with TRBD1. The junction had 3 bases not matched to a gene; V was cut back by 5 bases and J by 6 bases. In germline, CDR1 is MGHDK, CDR2 SYGVNS. This CDR3 has 13 residues. The CDR3 DNA sequence: TGTGCCAGCAGTCAGGGGGCTAAAAACACCATATATTTT. This encodes CASSQGAKNTIYF.

This clone was detected once. CDR3 in DNA: TGTGCCAGCAGCCGAGGGACTAGCGGCGAGCAGTTCTTC. This sequence encodes CASSRGTSGEQFF. The chain joins TRBV3-1 (or the pseudogene TRBV3-2) to TRBJ2-1; 11 bases align to TRBD2. The junction had 3 bases not matched to a gene; V was cut back by 4 bases and J by 10 bases. This CDR3 has 13 amino acids. In germline, CDR1 is LGHDT, CDR2 YNNKEL (reference sequence).

The CDR3 nucleotides read TGTGCCAGCAGTCCCAGGGGGACAGTTGAGGGAAACATTCAGTACTTC. This encodes CASSPRGTVEGNIQYF. The rearrangement joins TRBV27 to TRBJ2-4; 7 bases are a match to TRBD1. The CDR3 is made up of 16 amino acids. Per germline, CDR1 MNHEY and CDR2 SMNVEV (reference sequence). After removal of 5 bases from V and 6 bases from J, the junction contained 13 bases not matched to a gene.

V usage is TRBV7-9 and J usage is TRBJ2-4; 10 nucleotides match TRBD1. CDR1 is SEHNR, CDR2 FQNEAQ, per germline (reference sequence). The CDR3 is 15 residues long. After removal of 4 bases from V and 2 bases from J, the junction contained 2 bases not matched to a gene. CDR3 in amino acids: CASSSGQGTKNIQYF. The CDR3 coding sequence is TGTGCCAGCAGCTCGGGACAGGGGACCAAAAACATTCAGTACTTC.

The chain couples TRBV7-9 to TRBJ2-7; 12 nucleotides align to TRBD2. Germline V gene sequence: CDR1 SEHNR, CDR2 FQNEAQ (reference sequence). V shed 5 bases, J shed 0 bases, and the junction held 5 bases outside the gene matches. The CDR3 spans 16 residues. The CDR3 DNA reads TGTGCCAGCAGCCCCGGACTAGCGGGGAGCTCCTACGAGCAGTACTTC. Amino acids: CASSPGLAGSSYEQYF.

The chain has TRBV3-1 (or the pseudogene TRBV3-2) and TRBJ1-3; tentatively, D is TRBD1 (6 bases). The V end was cut by 4 bases, the J end by 4 bases, with 11 bases between. The CDR3 runs to 14 residues. Germline lookup yields CDR1 LGHDT and CDR2 YNNKEL (reference sequence). The CDR3 spells CASSPTGTGNTIYF. CDR3 bases: TGTGCCAGCAGCCCTACAGGGACAGGAAACACCATATATTTT.

A note on this clone: Other nucleotide sequences from this sample produce the same CDR3. V gene TRBV18 combines with J gene TRBJ1-1; D unclear. The CDR3 has 13 amino acids. The V end lost 3 bases, the J end lost 0 bases, and 5 bases lay between the germline ends. CDR1 is KGHSH, CDR2 LQKENI, per germline. The CDR3 region is CASSPGMNTEAFF. The CDR3 nucleotides read TGTGCCAGCTCACCCGGGATGAACACTGAAGCTTTCTTT.

The chain uses TRBV18 and TRBJ2-7; D is ambiguous. The CDR3 is 13 residues long. The germline V gene encodes CDR1 KGHSH and CDR2 LQKENI. V shed 6 bases and J shed 9 bases, with 18 bases lying between them. Here the CDR3 reads CASSPTANGRQYF. CDR3 coding DNA: TGTGCCAGCTCGCCTACAGCTAACGGAAGGCAGTACTTC.

This rearrangement joins TRBV9 to TRBJ1-2, with D uncertain. The CDR3 runs 14 residues. The V gene lost 5 bases and the J gene lost 8 bases, with 19 bases spanning the gap. The germline gives CDR1 SGDLS, CDR2 YYNGEE. The CDR3 nucleotides read TGTGCCAGCAGAGAGGGAGGAGGGCTCGGAGGCTACACCTTC. Protein product: CASREGGGLGGYTF.

The CDR3, as DNA: TGTGCCAGCAGCACACGAAGACAGGGCACAGATACGCAGTATTTT. Translating gives CASSTRRQGTDTQYF. This chain uses TRBV13 with TRBJ2-3; the D gene is possibly TRBD1 (6 bases). The CDR3 has 15 amino acids. CDR1 is PRHDT and CDR2 is FYEKMQ in the germline V gene (reference sequence). V lost 5 bases, J lost 1 base, and 13 bases lay in between.

J is TRBJ2-3 and V is TRBV21-1; the listed D gene, TRBD2, was not tested against the DNA. TRBV21-1 is described as a pseudogene. CDR3 length equals 16 residues. The CDR3 sequence: CASSTGLADTTDTQYF. CDR3 nucleotides: TGTGCCAGCAGCACCGGACTAGCGGATACTACAGATACGCAGTATTTT.